A selection of T cell receptor beta chains follows, all from one sample in a study of blood T cell repertoires in COVID-19. Repertoires were generated with immunoSEQ multiplex PCR, while TCRdb's copy carries only in-frame clones and drops some. The data contain roughly 250,000 clones, approximately 85% of them singletons. Sequenced input: peripheral blood. These receptors were collected from a human donor with COVID-19, enrolled during active disease. The donor label of this sample is uncertain. Each CDR3 is given with its conserved first and last residue. A D gene is named only where the DNA matches it firmly. The listing skips clone size in some rows; elsewhere it reads once, few, many or a size class.

clone_size d_call j_call v_call cdr3_nt cdr3_aa
NA NA TRBJ2-7 TRBV3-1/TRBV3-2 TGTGCCAGCAGCCAAGCCAACCGGGTCAACGAGCAGTACTTC CASSQANRVNEQYF
NA TRBD2 TRBJ2-1 TRBV5-1 TGCGCCAGCAGCTTGGTAGTAGCGGGAGGGTACAATGAGCAGTTCTTC CASSLVVAGGYNEQFF
NA TRBD2 TRBJ2-3 TRBV7-2 TGTGCCAGCAGCTTACCTAGCGGGAGGAGAGATACGCAGTATTTT CASSLPSGRRDTQYF
NA TRBD2 TRBJ2-3 TRBV7-9 TGTGCCAGCAGCCCCGGACTAGCGGACACAGATACGCAGTATTTT CASSPGLADTDTQYF
once TRBD1 TRBJ2-6 TRBV2 TGTGCCATTCCGGACAGGGGGAGCTCTGGGGCCAACGTCCTGACTTTC CAIPDRGSSGANVLTF
NA TRBD2 TRBJ2-3 TRBV7-2 TGTGCCAGCAGCGAAAGCGGGGACCGCACAGATACGCAGTATTTT CASSESGDRTDTQYF
NA TRBD1 TRBJ2-7 TRBV19 TGTGCCAGTAGTATGGGGACAGGGAATGAAATATACGAGCAGTACTTC CASSMGTGNEIYEQYF
NA NA TRBJ2-3 TRBV7-9 TGTGCCAGCAGCAAGTATAGGCAGAGAGGAGGGGCCACAGATACGCAGTATTTT CASSKYRQRGGATDTQYF
few NA TRBJ1-2 TRBV29-1 TGCAGCGTTGATATGCAGGGGTCCGGTGGCTACACCTTC CSVDMQGSGGYTF
NA TRBD2 TRBJ2-4 TRBV7-9 TGTGCCAGCAGCACGGTAGCGGGAGGGCCCCATGGAGCCAAAAACATTCAGTACTTC CASSTVAGGPHGAKNIQYF
NA NA TRBJ2-3 TRBV27 TGTGCCAGCACCAACACCATCGGGGGCACAGATACGCAGTATTTT CASTNTIGGTDTQYF
NA TRBD2 TRBJ2-2 TRBV28 TGTGCCAGCAGTCCACCTTCTGGTAGCGGGAGGGGGCGGACCGGGGAGCTGTTTTTT CASSPPSGSGRGRTGELFF
NA NA TRBJ2-6 TRBV28 TGTGCCAGCAGCTCAGAGGGTTCTGGGGCCAACGTCCTGACTTTC CASSSEGSGANVLTF
NA TRBD1 TRBJ2-2 TRBV3-1/TRBV3-2 TGTGCCAGCTTAAGGGGGACAGGGGCGACCGGGGAGCTGTTTTTT CASLRGTGATGELFF
NA TRBD1 TRBJ2-5 TRBV19 TGTGCCAGTAGTATAGACCCGAGACAGGGGGCCGCGGAGACCCAGTACTTC CASSIDPRQGAAETQYF
NA TRBD1 TRBJ1-2 TRBV28 TGTGCCAGCAGTTTCAGACAGGGACATGGCTACACCTTC CASSFRQGHGYTF
NA NA TRBJ2-3 TRBV29-1 TGCAGCGCCGACCCCGGGAGCAGTACAGATACGCAGTATTTT CSADPGSSTDTQYF
NA NA TRBJ1-2 TRBV3-1/TRBV3-2 TGTGCCAGCAGCCTAGGACTTCGGGATTATGGCTACACCTTC CASSLGLRDYGYTF
NA TRBD1 TRBJ2-7 TRBV6-6 TGTGCCAGCCACCGGGACAGGGTTGACGAGCAGTACTTC CASHRDRVDEQYF